The present T cell receptor (beta chain) was sequenced within a study of PD-1 blockade in classical Hodgkin lymphoma. Overall study context: Patients had nivolumab dosed at 3 mg/kg, delivered intravenously every 2 weeks.

On this clone: What it binds is not known.

Broader study findings: Baseline TCR diversity was reportedly lower in newly diagnosed patients than in healthy donors. It was reported as lower still in relapsed/refractory patients. Among the patients, those starting nivolumab under 1 year after ASCT were excluded. CD8+ TCR diversity did not rise significantly by C4D1, unlike CD4+.

V shed 6 bases and J shed 3 bases, with 18 bases lying between them. Germline V gene lookup returns CDR1 SEHNR and CDR2 FQNEAQ (reference sequence). This CDR3 has 15 amino acids. Every one of the patients relapsed after autologous stem cell transplantation (brentuximab vedotin exposure was variable). Profiling relied on immunoSEQ multiplex PCR, and the TCRdb table lists in-frame clones only, not all of them. This sample carries 14,000 or so clones, 83% of them seen once, and the ten largest clones take about 20%. This chain joins TRBV7-9 and TRBJ2-7; D gene uncertain. Specimen: peripheral blood mononuclear cells (PBMCs), collected at baseline. This TCR was recovered from a human donor with classical Hodgkin lymphoma. Here the CDR3 DNA reads TGTGCCAGCAGGTCCAACGCGGCAGATTTCTACGAGCAGTACTTC. It codes for CASRSNAADFYEQYF.